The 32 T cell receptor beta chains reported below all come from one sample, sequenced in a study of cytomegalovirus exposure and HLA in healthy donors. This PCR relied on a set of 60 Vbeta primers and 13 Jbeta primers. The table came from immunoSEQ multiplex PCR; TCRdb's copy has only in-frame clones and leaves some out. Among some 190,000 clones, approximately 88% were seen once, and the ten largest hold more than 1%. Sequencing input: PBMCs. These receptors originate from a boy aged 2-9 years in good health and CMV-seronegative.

This CDR3 is CASSRLTGAPETQYF. DNA of the CDR3: TGTGCCAGCAGCCGATTAACAGGGGCGCCAGAGACCCAGTACTTC. The chain is built from TRBV11-2 and TRBJ2-5, with 7 bases lining up with TRBD1. The CDR3 is 15 amino acids. After removal of 5 bases from V and 4 bases from J, the junction contained 10 bases not matched to a gene. Looked up from germline, CDR1 is SGHAT and CDR2 is FQNNGV.

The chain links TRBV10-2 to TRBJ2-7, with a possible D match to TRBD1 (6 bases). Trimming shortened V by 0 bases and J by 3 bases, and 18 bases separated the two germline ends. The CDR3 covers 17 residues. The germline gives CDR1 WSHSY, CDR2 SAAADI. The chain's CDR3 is CASSESMLWGRDYEQYF. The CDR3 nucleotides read TGCGCCAGCAGTGAGTCGATGCTCTGGGGGCGAGACTACGAGCAGTACTTC.

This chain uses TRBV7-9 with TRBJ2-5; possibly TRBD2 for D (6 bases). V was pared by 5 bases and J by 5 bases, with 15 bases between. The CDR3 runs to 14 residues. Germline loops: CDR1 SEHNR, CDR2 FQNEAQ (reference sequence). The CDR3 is CASSGEALRETQYF. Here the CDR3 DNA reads TGTGCCAGCAGCGGGGAGGCTCTACGTGAGACCCAGTACTTC. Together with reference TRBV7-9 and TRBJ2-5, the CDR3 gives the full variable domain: DTGVSQNPRHKITKRGQNVTFRCDPISEHNRLYWYRQTLGQGPEFLTYFQNEAQLEKSRLLSDRFSAERPKGSFSTLEIQRTEQGDSAMYLCASSGEALRETQYFGPGTRLLVL.

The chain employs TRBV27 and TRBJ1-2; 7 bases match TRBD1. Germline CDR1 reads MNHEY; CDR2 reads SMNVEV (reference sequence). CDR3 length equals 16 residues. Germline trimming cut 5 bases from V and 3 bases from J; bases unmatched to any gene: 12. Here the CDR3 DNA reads TGTGCCAGCAGTCCGTCCCGGGACAGCCATTACTATGGCTACACCTTC. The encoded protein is CASSPSRDSHYYGYTF.

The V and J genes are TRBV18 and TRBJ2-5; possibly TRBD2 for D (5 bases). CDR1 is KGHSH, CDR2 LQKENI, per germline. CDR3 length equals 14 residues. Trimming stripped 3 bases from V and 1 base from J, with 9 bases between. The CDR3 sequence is CASSPEGIQETQYF. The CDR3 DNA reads TGTGCCAGCTCACCTGAGGGCATCCAAGAGACCCAGTACTTC.

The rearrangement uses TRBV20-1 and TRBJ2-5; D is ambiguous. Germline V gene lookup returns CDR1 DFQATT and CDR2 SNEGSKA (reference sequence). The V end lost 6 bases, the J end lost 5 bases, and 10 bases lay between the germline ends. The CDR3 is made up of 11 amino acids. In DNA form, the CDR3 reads TGCAGTGCCCTAGAATTGGAGACCCAGTACTTC. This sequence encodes CSALELETQYF.

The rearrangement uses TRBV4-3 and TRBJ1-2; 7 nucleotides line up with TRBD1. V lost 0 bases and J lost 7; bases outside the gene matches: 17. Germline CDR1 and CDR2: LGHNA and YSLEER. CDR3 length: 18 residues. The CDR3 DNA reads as TGCGCCAGCAGCCAAGAACCGGTGGGAAAGACAGGGAGGCTTGGCTACACCTTC. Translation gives CASSQEPVGKTGRLGYTF.

CDR3 sequence reads: CASSLAGAYEQYF. The CDR3 DNA follows: TGTGCCAGCAGCTTAGCGGGGGCCTACGAGCAGTACTTC. The chain joins TRBV7-3 to TRBJ2-7, with 7 bases that match TRBD2. Looked up from germline, CDR1 is SGHTA and CDR2 is FQGTGA. The CDR3 extends over 13 amino acids. The junction had 0 bases not matched to a gene; V was cut back by 2 bases and J by 2 bases.

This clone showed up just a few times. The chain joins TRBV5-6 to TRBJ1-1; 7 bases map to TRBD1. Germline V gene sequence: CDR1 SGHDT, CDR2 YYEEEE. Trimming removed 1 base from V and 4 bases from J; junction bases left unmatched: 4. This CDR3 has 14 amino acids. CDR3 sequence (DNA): TGTGCCAGCAGCTTGAGGCAGGGGGGCACTGAAGCTTTCTTT. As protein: CASSLRQGGTEAFF.

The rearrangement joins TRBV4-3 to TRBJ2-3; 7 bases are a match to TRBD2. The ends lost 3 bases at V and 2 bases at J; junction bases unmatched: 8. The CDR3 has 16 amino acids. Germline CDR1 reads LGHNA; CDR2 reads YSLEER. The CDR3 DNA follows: TGCGCCAGCAGCCAGGATTCTAGCGGTCCCACAGATACGCAGTATTTT. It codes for CASSQDSSGPTDTQYF.

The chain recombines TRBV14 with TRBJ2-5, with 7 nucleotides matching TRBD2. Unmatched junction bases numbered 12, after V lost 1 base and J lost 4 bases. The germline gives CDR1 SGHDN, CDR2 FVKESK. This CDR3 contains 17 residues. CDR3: CASSQVAELADRETQYF. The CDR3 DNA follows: TGTGCCAGCAGCCAAGTTGCGGAGCTAGCGGACCGAGAGACCCAGTACTTC.

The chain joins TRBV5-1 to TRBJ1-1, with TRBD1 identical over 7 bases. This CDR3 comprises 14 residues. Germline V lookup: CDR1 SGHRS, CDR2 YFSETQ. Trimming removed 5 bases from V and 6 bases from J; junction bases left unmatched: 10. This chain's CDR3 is CASSVKGAMAEAFF. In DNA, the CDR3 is TGCGCCAGCAGTGTTAAGGGGGCAATGGCTGAAGCTTTCTTT.

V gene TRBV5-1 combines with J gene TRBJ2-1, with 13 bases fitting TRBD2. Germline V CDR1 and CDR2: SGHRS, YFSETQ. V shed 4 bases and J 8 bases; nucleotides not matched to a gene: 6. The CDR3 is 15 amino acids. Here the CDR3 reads CASSLRTSGSDEQFF. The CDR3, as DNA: TGCGCCAGCAGCCTGCGGACTAGCGGGAGCGATGAGCAGTTCTTC. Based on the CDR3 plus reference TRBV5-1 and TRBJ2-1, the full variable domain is KAGVTQTPRYLIKTRGQQVTLSCSPISGHRSVSWYQQTPGQGLQFLFEYFSETQRNKGNFPGRFSGRQFSNSRSEMNVSTLELGDSALYLCASSLRTSGSDEQFFGPGTRLTVL.

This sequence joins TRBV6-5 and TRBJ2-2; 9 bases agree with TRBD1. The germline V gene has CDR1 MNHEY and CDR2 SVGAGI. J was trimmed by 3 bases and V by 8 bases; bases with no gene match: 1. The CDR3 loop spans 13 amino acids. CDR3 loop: CASGQGYTGELFF. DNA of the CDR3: TGTGCCAGCGGACAGGGGTACACCGGGGAGCTGTTTTTT.

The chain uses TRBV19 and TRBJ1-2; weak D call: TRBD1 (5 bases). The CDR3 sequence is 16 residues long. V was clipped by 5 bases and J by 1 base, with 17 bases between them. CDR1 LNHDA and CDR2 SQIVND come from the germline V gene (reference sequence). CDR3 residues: CASSSNTGPINYGYTF. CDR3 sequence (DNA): TGTGCCAGTAGTTCAAACACAGGACCAATTAACTATGGCTACACCTTC.

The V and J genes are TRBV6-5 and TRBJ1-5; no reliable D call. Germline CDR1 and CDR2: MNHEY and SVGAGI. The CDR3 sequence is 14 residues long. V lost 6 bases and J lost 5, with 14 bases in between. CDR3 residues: CASSSLGIYQPQHF. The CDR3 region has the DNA TGTGCCAGCAGCTCCCTCGGGATTTATCAGCCCCAGCATTTT.

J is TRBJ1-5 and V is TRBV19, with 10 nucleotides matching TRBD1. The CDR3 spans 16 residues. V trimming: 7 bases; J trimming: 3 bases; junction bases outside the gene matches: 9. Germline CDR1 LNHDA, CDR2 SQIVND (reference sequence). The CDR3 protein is CASTTPGQGFNQPQHF. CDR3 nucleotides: TGTGCCAGTACCACACCGGGACAGGGGTTCAATCAGCCCCAGCATTTT.

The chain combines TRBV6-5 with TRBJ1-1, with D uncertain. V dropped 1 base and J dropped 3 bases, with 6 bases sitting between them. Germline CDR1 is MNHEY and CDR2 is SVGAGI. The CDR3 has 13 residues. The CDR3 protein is CASSYYYDTEAFF. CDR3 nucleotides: TGTGCCAGCAGTTACTACTACGACACTGAAGCTTTCTTT.

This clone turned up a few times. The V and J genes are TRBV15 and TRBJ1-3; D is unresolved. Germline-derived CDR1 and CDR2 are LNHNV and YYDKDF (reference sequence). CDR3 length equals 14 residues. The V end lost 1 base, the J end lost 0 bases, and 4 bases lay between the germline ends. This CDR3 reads CATSRGNSGNTIYF. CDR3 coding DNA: TGTGCCACCAGCAGAGGTAACTCTGGAAACACCATATATTTT.

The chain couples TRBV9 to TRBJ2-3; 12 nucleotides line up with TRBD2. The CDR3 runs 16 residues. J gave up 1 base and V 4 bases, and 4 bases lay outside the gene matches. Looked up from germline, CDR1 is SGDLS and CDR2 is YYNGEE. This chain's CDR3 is CASSFRTSGGTDTQYF. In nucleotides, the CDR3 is TGTGCCAGCAGCTTTCGGACTAGCGGGGGCACAGATACGCAGTATTTT.

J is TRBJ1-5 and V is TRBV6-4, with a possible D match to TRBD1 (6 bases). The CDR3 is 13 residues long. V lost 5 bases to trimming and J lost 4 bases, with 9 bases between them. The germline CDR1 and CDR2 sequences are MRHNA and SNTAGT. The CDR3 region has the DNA TGTGCCAGCAGTCGGGACACAAATCAGCCCCAGCATTTT. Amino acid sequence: CASSRDTNQPQHF.

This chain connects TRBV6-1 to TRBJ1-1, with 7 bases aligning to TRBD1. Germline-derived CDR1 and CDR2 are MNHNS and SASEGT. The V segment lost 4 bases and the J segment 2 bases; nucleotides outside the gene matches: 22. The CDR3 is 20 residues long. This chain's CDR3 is CASSGLGSLLKQGINTEAFF. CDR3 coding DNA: TGTGCCAGCAGTGGACTTGGCTCCTTATTGAAACAGGGGATTAACACTGAAGCTTTCTTT.

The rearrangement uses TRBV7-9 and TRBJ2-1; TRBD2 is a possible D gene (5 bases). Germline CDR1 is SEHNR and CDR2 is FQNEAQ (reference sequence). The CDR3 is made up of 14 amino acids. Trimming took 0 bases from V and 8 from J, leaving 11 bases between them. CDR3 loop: CASSLARAWDEQFF. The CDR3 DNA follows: TGTGCCAGCAGCTTAGCGCGGGCGTGGGATGAGCAGTTCTTC.

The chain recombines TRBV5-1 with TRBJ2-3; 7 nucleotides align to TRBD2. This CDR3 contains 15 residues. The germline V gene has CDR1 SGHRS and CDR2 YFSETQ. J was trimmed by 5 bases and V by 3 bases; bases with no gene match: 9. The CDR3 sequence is CASSWGLTLGDTQYF. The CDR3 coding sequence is TGCGCCAGCAGCTGGGGACTAACCCTTGGAGATACGCAGTATTTT.

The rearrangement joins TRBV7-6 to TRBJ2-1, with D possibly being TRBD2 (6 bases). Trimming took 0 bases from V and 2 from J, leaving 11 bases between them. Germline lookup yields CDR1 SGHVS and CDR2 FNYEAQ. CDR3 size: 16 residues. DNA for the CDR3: TGTGCCAGCAGCTTAGCGGGGGACTCCCCCTACAATGAGCAGTTCTTC. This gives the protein CASSLAGDSPYNEQFF. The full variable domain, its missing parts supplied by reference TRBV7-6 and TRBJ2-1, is GAGVSQSPRYKVTKRGQDVALRCDPISGHVSLYWYRQALGQGPEFLTYFNYEAQQDKSGLPNDRFSAERPEGSISTLTIQRTEQRDSAMYRCASSLAGDSPYNEQFFGPGTRLTVL.

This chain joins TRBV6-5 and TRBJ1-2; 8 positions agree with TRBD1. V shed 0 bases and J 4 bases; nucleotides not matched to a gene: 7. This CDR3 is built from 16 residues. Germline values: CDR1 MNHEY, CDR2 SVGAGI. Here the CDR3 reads CASSYSGQGAGYGYTF. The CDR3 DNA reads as TGTGCCAGCAGTTACTCGGGGCAGGGGGCTGGCTATGGCTACACCTTC.

CDR3 loop: CASRPLQGYSNQPQHF. The CDR3 nucleotides are TGTGCCAGCAGGCCCCTCCAGGGGTATAGCAATCAGCCCCAGCATTTT. The chain uses TRBV28 and TRBJ1-5; D possibly corresponds to TRBD1 (6 bases). The germline V and J ends were trimmed by 6 bases and 0 bases, with 15 bases remaining between them. The germline V gene encodes CDR1 MDHEN and CDR2 SYDVKM. The CDR3 runs to 16 residues.

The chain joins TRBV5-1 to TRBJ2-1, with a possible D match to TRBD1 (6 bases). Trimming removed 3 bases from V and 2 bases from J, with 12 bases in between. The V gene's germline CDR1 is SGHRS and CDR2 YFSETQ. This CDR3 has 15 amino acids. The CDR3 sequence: CASSSGTSTYNEQFF. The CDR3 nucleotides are TGCGCCAGCAGCTCCGGGACATCAACCTACAATGAGCAGTTCTTC.

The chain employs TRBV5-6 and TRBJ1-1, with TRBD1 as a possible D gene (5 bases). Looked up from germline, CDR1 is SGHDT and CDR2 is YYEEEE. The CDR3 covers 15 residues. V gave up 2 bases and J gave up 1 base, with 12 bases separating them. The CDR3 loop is CASSFYRIENTEAFF. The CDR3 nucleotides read TGTGCCAGCAGCTTCTACAGGATTGAGAACACTGAAGCTTTCTTT.

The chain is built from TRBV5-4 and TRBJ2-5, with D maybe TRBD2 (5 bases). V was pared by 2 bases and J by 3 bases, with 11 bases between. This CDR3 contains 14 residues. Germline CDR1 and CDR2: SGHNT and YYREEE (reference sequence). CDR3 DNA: TGTGCCAGCAGCTTAACTCTAGCAGAAGAGACCCAGTACTTC. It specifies CASSLTLAEETQYF.

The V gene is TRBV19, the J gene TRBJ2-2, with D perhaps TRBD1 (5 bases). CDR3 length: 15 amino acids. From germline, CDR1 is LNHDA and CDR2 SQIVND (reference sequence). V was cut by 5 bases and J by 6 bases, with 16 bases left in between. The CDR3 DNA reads TGTGCCAGTAGTCGAGGAGAAGGGGAATCCGGGGAGCTGTTTTTT. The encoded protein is CASSRGEGESGELFF.

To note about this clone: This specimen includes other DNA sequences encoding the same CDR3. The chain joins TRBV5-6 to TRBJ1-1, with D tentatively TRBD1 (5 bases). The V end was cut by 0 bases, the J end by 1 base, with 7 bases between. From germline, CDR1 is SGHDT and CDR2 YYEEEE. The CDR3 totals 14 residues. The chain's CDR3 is CASSLGGGNTEAFF. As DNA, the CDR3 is TGTGCCAGCAGCTTGGGGGGCGGGAACACTGAAGCTTTCTTT.